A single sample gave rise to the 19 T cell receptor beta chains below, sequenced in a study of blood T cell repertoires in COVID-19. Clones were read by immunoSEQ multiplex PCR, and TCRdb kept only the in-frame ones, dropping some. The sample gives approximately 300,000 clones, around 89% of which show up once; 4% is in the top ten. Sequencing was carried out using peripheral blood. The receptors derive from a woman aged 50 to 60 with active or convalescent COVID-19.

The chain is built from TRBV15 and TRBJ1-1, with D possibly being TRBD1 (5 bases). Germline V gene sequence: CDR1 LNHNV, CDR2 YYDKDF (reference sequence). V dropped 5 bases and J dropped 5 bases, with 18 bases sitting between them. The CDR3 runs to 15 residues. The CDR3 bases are TGTGCCACCAGCTCCCCCCTCGGGGGGAGGACTGAAGCTTTCTTT. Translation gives CATSSPLGGRTEAFF. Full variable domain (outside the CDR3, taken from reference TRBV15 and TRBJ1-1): DAMVIQNPRYQVTQFGKPVTLSCSQTLNHNVMYWYQQKSSQAPKLLFHYYDKDFNNEADTPDNFQSRRPNTSFCFLDIRSPGLGDTAMYLCATSSPLGGRTEAFFGQGTRLTVV.

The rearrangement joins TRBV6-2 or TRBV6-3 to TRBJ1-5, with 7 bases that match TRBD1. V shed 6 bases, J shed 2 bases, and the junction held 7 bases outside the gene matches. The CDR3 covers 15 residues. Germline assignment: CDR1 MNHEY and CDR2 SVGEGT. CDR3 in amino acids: CASSRQGGGNQPQHF. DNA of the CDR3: TGTGCCAGCAGCCGCCAGGGGGGTGGCAATCAGCCCCAGCATTTT.

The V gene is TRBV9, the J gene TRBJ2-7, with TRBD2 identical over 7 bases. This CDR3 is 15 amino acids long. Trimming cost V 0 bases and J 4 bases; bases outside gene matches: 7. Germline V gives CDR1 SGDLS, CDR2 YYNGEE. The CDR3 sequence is CASSVASGGAYEQYF. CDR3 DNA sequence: TGTGCCAGCAGCGTAGCGTCGGGAGGAGCATACGAGCAGTACTTC.

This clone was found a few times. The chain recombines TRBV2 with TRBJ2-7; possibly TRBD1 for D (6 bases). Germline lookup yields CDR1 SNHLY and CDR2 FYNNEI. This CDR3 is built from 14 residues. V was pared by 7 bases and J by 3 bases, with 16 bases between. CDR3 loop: CASTRARTDYEQYF. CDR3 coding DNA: TGTGCCAGCACCCGCGCCCGGACAGACTACGAGCAGTACTTC.

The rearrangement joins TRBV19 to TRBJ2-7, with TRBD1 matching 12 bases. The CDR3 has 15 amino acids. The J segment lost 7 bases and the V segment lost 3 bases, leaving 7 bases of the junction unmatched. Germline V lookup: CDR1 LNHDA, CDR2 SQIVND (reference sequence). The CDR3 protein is CASSIPGQGADEQYF. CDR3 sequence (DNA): TGTGCCAGTAGTATTCCGGGACAGGGGGCCGATGAGCAGTACTTC.

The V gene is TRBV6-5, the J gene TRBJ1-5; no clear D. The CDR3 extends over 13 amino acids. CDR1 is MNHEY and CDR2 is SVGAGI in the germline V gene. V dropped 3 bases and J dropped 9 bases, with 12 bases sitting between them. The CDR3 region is CASSYRVGGPQHF. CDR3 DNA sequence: TGTGCCAGCAGTTATCGAGTCGGCGGGCCCCAGCATTTT.

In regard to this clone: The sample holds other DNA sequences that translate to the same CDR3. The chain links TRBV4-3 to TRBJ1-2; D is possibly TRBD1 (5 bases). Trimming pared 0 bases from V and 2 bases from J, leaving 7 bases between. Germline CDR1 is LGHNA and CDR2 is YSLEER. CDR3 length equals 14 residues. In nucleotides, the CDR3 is TGCGCCAGCAGCCAAGATCGGGGGAACTATGGCTACACCTTC. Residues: CASSQDRGNYGYTF.

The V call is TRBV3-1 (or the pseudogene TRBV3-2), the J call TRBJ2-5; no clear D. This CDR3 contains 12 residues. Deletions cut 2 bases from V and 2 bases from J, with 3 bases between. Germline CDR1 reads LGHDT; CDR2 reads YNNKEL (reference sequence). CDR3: CASSQQQETQYF. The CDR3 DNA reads TGTGCCAGCAGCCAACAACAAGAGACCCAGTACTTC.

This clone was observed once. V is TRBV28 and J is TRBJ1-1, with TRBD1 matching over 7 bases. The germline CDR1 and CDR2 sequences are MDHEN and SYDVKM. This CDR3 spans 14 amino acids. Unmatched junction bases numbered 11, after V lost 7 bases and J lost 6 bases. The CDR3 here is CASNYRGAASEAFF. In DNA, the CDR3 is TGTGCCAGCAATTACAGGGGCGCTGCATCTGAAGCTTTCTTT.

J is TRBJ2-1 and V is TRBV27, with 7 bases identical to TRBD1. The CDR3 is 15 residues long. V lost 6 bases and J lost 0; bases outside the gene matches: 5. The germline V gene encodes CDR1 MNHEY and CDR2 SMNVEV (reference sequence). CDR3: CASRADRVSYNEQFF. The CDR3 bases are TGTGCCAGCAGGGCTGACAGGGTCTCCTACAATGAGCAGTTCTTC.

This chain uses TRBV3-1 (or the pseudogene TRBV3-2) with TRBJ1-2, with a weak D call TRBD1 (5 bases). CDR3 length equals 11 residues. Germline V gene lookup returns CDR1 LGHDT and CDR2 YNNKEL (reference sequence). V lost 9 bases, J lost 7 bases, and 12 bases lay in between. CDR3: CASQGLAGYTF. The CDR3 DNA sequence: TGTGCCAGTCAGGGACTTGCTGGCTACACCTTC.

In nucleotides, the CDR3 is TGTGCCAGCAGCTCCCTCTCCGGGACAGCCGATGGCTACACCTTC. As protein: CASSSLSGTADGYTF. The rearrangement links TRBV5-5 to TRBJ1-2, with TRBD1 matching 7 bases. This CDR3 has 15 residues. From germline, CDR1 is SGHKS and CDR2 YYEKEE (reference sequence). V shed 3 bases, J shed 6 bases, and the junction held 11 bases outside the gene matches. The whole variable domain, remainder taken from reference TRBV5-5 and TRBJ1-2, is DAGVTQSPTHLIKTRGQQVTLRCSPISGHKSVSWYQQVLGQGPQFIFQYYEKEERGRGNFPDRFSARQFPNYSSELNVNALLLGDSALYLCASSSLSGTADGYTFGSGTRLTVV.

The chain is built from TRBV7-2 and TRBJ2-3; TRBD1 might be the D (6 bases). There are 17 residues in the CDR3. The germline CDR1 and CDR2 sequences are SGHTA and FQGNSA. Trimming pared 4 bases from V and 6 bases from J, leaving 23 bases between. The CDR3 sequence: CASSSLSGTGLGDTQYF. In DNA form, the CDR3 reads TGTGCCAGCAGCTCCCTCTCCGGTACAGGGCTCGGGGATACGCAGTATTTT.

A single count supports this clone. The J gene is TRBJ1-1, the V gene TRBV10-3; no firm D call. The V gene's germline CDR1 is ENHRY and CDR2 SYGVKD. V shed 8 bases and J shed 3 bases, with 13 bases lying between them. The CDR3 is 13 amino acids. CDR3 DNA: TGTGCCATCGGAGGGCCGTCTCACACTGAAGCTTTCTTT. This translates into CAIGGPSHTEAFF.

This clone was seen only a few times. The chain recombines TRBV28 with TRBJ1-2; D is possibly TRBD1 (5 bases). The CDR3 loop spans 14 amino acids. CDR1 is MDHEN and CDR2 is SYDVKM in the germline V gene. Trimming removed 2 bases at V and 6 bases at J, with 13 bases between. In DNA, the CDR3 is TGTGCCAGCAGTTTAGGTGCAGGGAAGGATGGCTACACCTTC. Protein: CASSLGAGKDGYTF.

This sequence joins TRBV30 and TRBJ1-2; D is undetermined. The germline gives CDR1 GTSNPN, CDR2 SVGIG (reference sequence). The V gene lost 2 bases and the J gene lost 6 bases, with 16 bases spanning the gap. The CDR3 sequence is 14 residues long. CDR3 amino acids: CAWSFRGRENGYTF. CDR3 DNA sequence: TGTGCCTGGAGTTTTCGCGGAAGAGAGAATGGCTACACCTTC.

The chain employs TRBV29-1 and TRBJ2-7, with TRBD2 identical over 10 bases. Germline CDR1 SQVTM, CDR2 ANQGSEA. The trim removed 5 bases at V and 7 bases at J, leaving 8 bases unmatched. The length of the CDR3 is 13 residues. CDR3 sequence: CSVRAGGRREQYF. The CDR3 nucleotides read TGCAGCGTTCGAGCGGGGGGGCGCCGGGAGCAGTACTTC.

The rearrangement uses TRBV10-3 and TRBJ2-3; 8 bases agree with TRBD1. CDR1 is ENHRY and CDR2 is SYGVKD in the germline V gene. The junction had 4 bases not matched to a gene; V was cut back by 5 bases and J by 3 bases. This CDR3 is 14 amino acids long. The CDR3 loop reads CAISPGTGTDTQYF. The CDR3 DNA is TGTGCCATCAGTCCCGGGACAGGTACAGATACGCAGTATTTT.

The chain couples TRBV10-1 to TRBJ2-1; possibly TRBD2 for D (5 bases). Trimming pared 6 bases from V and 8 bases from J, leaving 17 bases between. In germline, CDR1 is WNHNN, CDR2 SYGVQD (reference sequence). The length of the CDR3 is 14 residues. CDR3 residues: CASRDCPITHEQFF. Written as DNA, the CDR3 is TGCGCCAGCAGGGACTGCCCCATAACCCATGAGCAGTTCTTC.